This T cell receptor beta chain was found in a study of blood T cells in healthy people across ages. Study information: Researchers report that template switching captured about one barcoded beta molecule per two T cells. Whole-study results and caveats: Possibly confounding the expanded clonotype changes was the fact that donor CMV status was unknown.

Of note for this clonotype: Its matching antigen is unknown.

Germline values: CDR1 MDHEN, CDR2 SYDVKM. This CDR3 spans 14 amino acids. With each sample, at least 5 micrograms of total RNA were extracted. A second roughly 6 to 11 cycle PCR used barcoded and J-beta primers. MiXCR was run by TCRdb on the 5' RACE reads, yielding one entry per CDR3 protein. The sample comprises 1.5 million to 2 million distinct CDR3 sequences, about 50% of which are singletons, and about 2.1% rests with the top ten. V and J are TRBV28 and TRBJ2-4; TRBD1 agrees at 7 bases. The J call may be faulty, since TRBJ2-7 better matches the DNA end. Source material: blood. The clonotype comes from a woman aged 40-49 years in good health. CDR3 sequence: CASRNPTGYYEQYF. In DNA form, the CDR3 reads TGTGCCAGCAGAAACCCGACAGGGTACTACGAGCAGTACTTC.